Given below is one T cell receptor beta chain in context. Its antigen remains unknown. This table comes from immunoSEQ multiplex PCR, and its TCRdb copy is limited to in-frame clones, with some not included. The data show about 88,000 clones, 90% seen once. The germline CDR1 and CDR2 sequences are KGHDR and SFDVKD. V was clipped by 6 bases and J by 0 bases, with 13 bases between them. The CDR3 is 16 amino acids. The record originates from a study of T cell responses to AZD1222 COVID-19 vaccine. Regarding the study as a whole: Repertoires were obtained solely post-peak T cell response.

This clonotype originated in an adult who received the AZD1222 COVID-19 vaccine. This chain links TRBV24-1 with TRBJ1-4; no firm D call. The sequencing used peripheral blood, collected 28 days after the second AZD1222 dose. The CDR3 bases are TGTGCCACCAGTCGCAGAACCTATGCAACTAATGAAAAACTGTTTTTT. As protein: CATSRRTYATNEKLFF.